This entry lists 29 T cell receptor beta chains sequenced from one sample in a study of blood T cells in healthy people across ages. The use of a sample-barcoded 5' primer and a J-beta primer mix characterized a second PCR of roughly 6 to 11 cycles. One entry per CDR3 protein results from TCRdb running MiXCR on the 5' RACE reads. The sample has 540,000 or so distinct CDR3 sequences, roughly 48% seen once. The sequencing sample was made of blood. The receptors shown here come from a man older than 75 in good health.

The J gene is TRBJ2-7, the V gene TRBV7-2, with a tentative D call TRBD2 (5 bases). Germline V gene lookup returns CDR1 SGHTA and CDR2 FQGNSA. The CDR3 is 15 residues long. The V end was cut by 0 bases, the J end by 4 bases, with 13 bases between. The chain's CDR3 is CASSLAKDYQYEQYF. The DNA for the CDR3 is TGTGCCAGCAGCTTAGCTAAAGACTATCAGTACGAGCAGTACTTC.

This clonotype was recorded at least ten times. V and J are TRBV6-6 and TRBJ2-3; a weak D match, TRBD2 (6 bases). Germline V gene data show CDR1 as MNHNY and CDR2 as SVGAGI (reference sequence). The V end was cut by 7 bases, the J end by 2 bases, with 10 bases between. This CDR3 has 13 residues. For the CDR3, the DNA is TGTGCCAGCAAGCTAGCGAACACAGATACGCAGTATTTT. Translation gives CASKLANTDTQYF.

This clonotype showed up just a few times. The chain uses TRBV29-1 and TRBJ2-1; D gene ambiguous. CDR1 SQVTM and CDR2 ANQGSEA come from the germline V gene. Trimming shortened V by 1 base and J by 6 bases, and 13 bases separated the two germline ends. This CDR3 is 14 amino acids long. The CDR3 spells CSVEGWSGVNEQFF. Here the CDR3 DNA reads TGCAGCGTTGAAGGGTGGAGTGGGGTCAATGAGCAGTTCTTC.

CDR3 loop: CSAREVLQGIYTEAFF. CDR3 nucleotide sequence: TGCAGTGCTAGAGAGGTTCTTCAGGGGATTTACACTGAAGCTTTCTTT. This chain connects TRBV20-1 to TRBJ1-1; D is perhaps TRBD1 (6 bases). With 0 bases removed from V and 3 bases from J, the gap between germline ends came to 17 bases. The CDR3 sequence is 16 residues long. CDR1 is DFQATT and CDR2 is SNEGSKA in the germline V gene (reference sequence).

This clonotype was seen more than once but under ten times. The J gene is TRBJ2-1, the V gene TRBV7-2; the D is unclear. The CDR3 spans 12 residues. Germline-derived CDR1 and CDR2 are SGHTA and FQGNSA. The V gene lost 4 bases and the J gene lost 10 bases, with 11 bases spanning the gap. The CDR3 loop is CASSSVAIEQFF. As DNA, the CDR3 is TGTGCCAGCAGCTCCGTCGCGATAGAGCAGTTCTTC.

Details on this clonotype: This could be a read error, since a much larger clone is one nucleotide away. The rearrangement uses TRBV6-5 and TRBJ2-5; D gene uncertain. Germline CDR1 MNHEY, CDR2 SVGAGI. Trimming stripped 11 bases from V and 11 bases from J, with 18 bases between. There are 11 residues in the CDR3. CDR3 amino acids: CAAASMDEQYF. The CDR3, as DNA: TGTGCCGCGGCCTCCATGGATGAGCAGTACTTC.

The CDR3 is CASSPRGNEQYF. CDR3 DNA: TGTGCCAGCAGCCCCCGGGGTAATGAGCAGTACTTC. The V call is TRBV7-2, the J call TRBJ2-5; possible D gene TRBD2, 5 bases. Germline V lookup: CDR1 SGHTA, CDR2 FQGNSA. CDR3 length: 12 amino acids. Trimming shortened V by 5 bases and J by 11 bases, and 15 bases separated the two germline ends.

This chain joins TRBV5-1 and TRBJ2-1; 11 bases line up with TRBD1. Germline CDR1 SGHRS, CDR2 YFSETQ. V trimming: 4 bases; J trimming: 0 bases; junction bases outside the gene matches: 3. The CDR3 extends over 16 amino acids. Here the CDR3 DNA reads TGCGCCAGCAGCACAGGGACAGGGGGCTCCTACAATGAGCAGTTCTTC. Protein sequence: CASSTGTGGSYNEQFF.

This rearrangement joins TRBV11-3 to TRBJ2-2, with TRBD1 matching 7 bases. This CDR3 has 18 amino acids. V lost 2 bases, J lost 2 bases, and 11 bases stayed unmatched. The germline CDR1 and CDR2 sequences are SGHNT and YENEEA. The CDR3 is CASSLNRLQGSNTGELFF. The CDR3 DNA reads TGTGCCAGCAGCTTAAATCGGCTACAGGGGTCTAACACCGGGGAGCTGTTTTTT. Based on the CDR3 plus reference TRBV11-3 and TRBJ2-2, the full variable domain is EAGVVQSPRYKIIEKKQPVAFWCNPISGHNTLYWYLQNLGQGPELLIRYENEEAVDDSQLPKDRFSAERLKGVDSTLKIQPAELGDSAVYLCASSLNRLQGSNTGELFFGEGSRLTVL.

The rearrangement uses TRBV27 and TRBJ2-3; TRBD1 aligns across 7 bases. Germline-derived CDR1 and CDR2 are MNHEY and SMNVEV (reference sequence). This CDR3 is built from 14 residues. The junction had 7 bases not matched to a gene; V was cut back by 4 bases and J by 6 bases. The CDR3 nucleotides read TGTGCCAGCAGTTCGAAGGGGGCCAGGGATACGCAGTATTTT. It yields the protein CASSSKGARDTQYF.

The CDR3 loop reads CASSLGAFAEQYF. For the CDR3, the DNA is TGTGCCAGCAGTTTAGGGGCTTTTGCCGAGCAGTACTTC. V is TRBV28 and J is TRBJ2-5; a weak D match, TRBD1 (5 bases). With the DNA end fitting TRBJ2-7 better, the J assignment may be wrong. The CDR3 contains 13 residues. CDR1 MDHEN and CDR2 SYDVKM come from the germline V gene.

This clonotype was found a few times. The rearrangement joins TRBV5-6 to TRBJ2-5, with TRBD1 matching over 10 bases. The DNA end is a closer match to TRBJ2-7, so the J assignment may be wrong. The CDR3 has 14 amino acids. Germline V lookup: CDR1 SGHDT, CDR2 YYEEEE. CDR3 sequence: CASSGTGVAYEQYF. The CDR3 DNA follows: TGTGCCAGCAGCGGGACAGGGGTAGCCTACGAGCAGTACTTC.

This clonotype was detected ten times or more. This chain connects TRBV7-2 to TRBJ1-1; no clear D gene. Germline-derived CDR1 and CDR2 are SGHTA and FQGNSA. There are 12 residues in the CDR3. Trimming shortened V by 2 bases and J by 4 bases, and 5 bases separated the two germline ends. Here the CDR3 reads CASSLWRTEAFF. The CDR3 bases are TGTGCCAGCAGCTTATGGCGCACTGAAGCTTTCTTT. Supplemented by reference TRBV7-2 and TRBJ1-1, the full variable domain reads GAGVSQSPSNKVTEKGKDVELRCDPISGHTALYWYRQSLGQGLEFLIYFQGNSAPDKSGLPSDRFSAERTGGSVSTLTIQRTQQEDSAVYLCASSLWRTEAFFGQGTRLTVV.

Worth noting for this clonotype: A much larger clone sits a single nucleotide away, making a read error possible. The J gene is TRBJ1-2, the V gene TRBV6-5; the D is unclear. The CDR3 extends over 14 amino acids. Germline V gene lookup returns CDR1 MNHEY and CDR2 SVGAGI. Trimming pared 0 bases from V and 4 bases from J, leaving 9 bases between. The CDR3 coding sequence is TGTGCCAGCAGTTACTCCGAGGGCCGCTATGGCTACACCTTC. Encoded protein: CASSYSEGRYGYTF.

The chain links TRBV15 to TRBJ1-5, with 9 bases aligning to TRBD1. CDR1 LNHNV and CDR2 YYDKDF come from the germline V gene (reference sequence). V gave up 0 bases and J gave up 7 bases; unmatched junction bases: 4. The CDR3 runs 15 residues. The CDR3 DNA is TGTGCCACCAGCAGAGACGGGACAGGGAGGCAGCCCCAGCATTTT. This gives the protein CATSRDGTGRQPQHF.

Details on this clonotype: Sequence at one end of the junction differs from germline and may be a read error. This chain joins TRBV7-3 and TRBJ2-1; 8 positions match TRBD1. This CDR3 has 14 residues. Looked up from germline, CDR1 is SGHTA and CDR2 is FQGTGA. The CDR3 bases are TGTGCCAGCAGCATACAGGGGGGCGACAAGGAGCAGTTCTTC. It encodes CASSIQGGDKEQFF.

This clonotype was recorded a few times. The chain links TRBV5-1 to TRBJ1-1, with D tentatively TRBD1 (6 bases). Germline assignment: CDR1 SGHRS and CDR2 YFSETQ. V lost 5 bases, J lost 5 bases, and 16 bases lay in between. The CDR3 has 14 amino acids. The CDR3 sequence is CASSGGGRETEAFF. In DNA form, the CDR3 reads TGCGCCAGCAGTGGCGGGGGCCGGGAGACTGAAGCTTTCTTT.

J is TRBJ2-3 and V is TRBV12-3 or TRBV12-4; 9 bases line up with TRBD2. This CDR3 has 14 amino acids. V dropped 5 bases and J dropped 3; count of bases not matched to a gene: 3. DNA for the CDR3: TGTGCCAGCAGTAGCGGGGGGTGGACAGATACGCAGTATTTT. This encodes CASSSGGWTDTQYF.

This clonotype occurred a few times. The V and J genes are TRBV7-2 and TRBJ1-6; D not certain. Germline loops: CDR1 SGHTA, CDR2 FQGNSA. The CDR3 is made up of 15 amino acids. Trimming took 1 base from V and 7 from J, leaving 11 bases between them. The CDR3 DNA follows: TGTGCCAGCAGCTTAGTCTTCAGGATGAATTCACCCCTCCACTTT. Its translation is CASSLVFRMNSPLHF.

As for this clonotype: A single base separates this from a much larger clone, so it may be a read error. This chain links TRBV6-2 or TRBV6-3 with TRBJ2-7; TRBD1 matches 8 bases. Per the germline V gene, CDR1 is MNHEY and CDR2 is SVGEGT. With V trimmed by 6 bases and J by 5 bases, 12 bases remained unmatched. The CDR3 is made up of 15 amino acids. CDR3 bases: TGTGCCAGCAGGTACGGGACAGGCCCCCTCGACGAGCAGTACTTC. Encoded protein: CASRYGTGPLDEQYF.

V usage is TRBV29-1 and J usage is TRBJ1-4, with a weak D call TRBD1 (5 bases). Germline CDR1 and CDR2: SQVTM and ANQGSEA. This CDR3 is built from 14 residues. With 0 bases removed from V and 8 bases from J, the gap between germline ends came to 13 bases. The CDR3 coding sequence is TGCAGCGTTGAAGAATGGGGACTAACCGAAAAACTGTTTTTT. This codes for CSVEEWGLTEKLFF.

J is TRBJ1-3 and V is TRBV7-9; D unclear. Germline-derived CDR1 and CDR2 are SEHNR and FQNEAQ (reference sequence). This CDR3 has 18 residues. Trimming stripped 5 bases from V and 1 base from J, with 21 bases between. CDR3 protein: CASSLGGSLFLSGNTIYF. The CDR3 DNA follows: TGTGCCAGCAGCCTTGGCGGGAGTTTGTTCTTATCTGGAAACACCATATATTTT.

This clonotype was observed a handful of times. V gene TRBV4-3 combines with J gene TRBJ1-6; D is undetermined. V was pared by 0 bases and J by 4 bases, with 7 bases between. The CDR3 sequence is 15 residues long. Germline V gives CDR1 LGHNA, CDR2 YSLEER. CDR3 sequence reads: CASSQEAGYNSPLHF. The CDR3 region has the DNA TGCGCCAGCAGCCAAGAGGCGGGATATAATTCACCCCTCCACTTT.

This clonotype has only a few counts. The V call is TRBV7-2, the J call TRBJ2-4; possible D gene TRBD2, 5 bases. The J call is in doubt because the DNA end fits TRBJ2-7 better. The germline gives CDR1 SGHTA, CDR2 FQGNSA. The CDR3 is made up of 14 amino acids. CDR3 DNA sequence: TGTGCCAGCAGCCTCCCCGGCGGCGGGTACGAGCAGTACTTC. It is translated as CASSLPGGGYEQYF.

The rearrangement uses TRBV30 and TRBJ1-5, with unresolved D. CDR1 and CDR2 from the germline V gene are GTSNPN and SVGIG (reference sequence). Trimming took 3 bases from V and 4 from J, leaving 10 bases between them. The CDR3 runs to 13 residues. CDR3 loop: CAWSAAWNQPQHF. CDR3 DNA sequence: TGTGCCTGGAGCGCCGCCTGGAATCAGCCCCAGCATTTT.

In DNA form, the CDR3 reads TGTGCCAGCAGGAGGACAGGTGAAAAACTGTTTTTT. This gives the protein CASRRTGEKLFF. The rearrangement uses TRBV2 and TRBJ1-4; 7 positions match TRBD1. The trim removed 6 bases at V and 7 bases at J, leaving 2 bases unmatched. CDR1 and CDR2 (germline): SNHLY, FYNNEI. The CDR3 length is 12 residues.

The chain is built from TRBV4-3 and TRBJ2-5, with TRBD2 matching over 10 bases. CDR1 and CDR2 from the germline V gene are LGHNA and YSLEER. V lost 4 bases and J lost 11; bases outside the gene matches: 13. This CDR3 comprises 15 residues. CDR3 in DNA: TGCGCCAGCAGCCCCCAGCCGGGACTAGCGTGGGAGCAGTACTTC. Translating gives CASSPQPGLAWEQYF.

In its sample, this clonotype was seen a few times. The chain employs TRBV18 and TRBJ1-4; possible D gene TRBD1, 5 bases. The V gene lost 3 bases and the J gene lost 3 bases, with 5 bases spanning the gap. The CDR3 covers 13 residues. CDR1 KGHSH and CDR2 LQKENI come from the germline V gene. CDR3 protein: CASSPTANEKLFF. In DNA, the CDR3 is TGTGCCAGCTCACCGACAGCTAATGAAAAACTGTTTTTT.

The chain joins TRBV9 to TRBJ2-5, with TRBD2 identical over 7 bases. This CDR3 comprises 14 residues. CDR1 and CDR2 from the germline V gene are SGDLS and YYNGEE. V was clipped by 2 bases and J by 6 bases; unmatched bases: 7. CDR3 bases: TGTGCCAGCAGCGTTCTCCCGGGACTAAAGACCCAGTACTTC. Translated: CASSVLPGLKTQYF.